This TCR beta chain was identified in a study of long-term antiretroviral therapy in people with HIV (dated by TCRdb to about 2022). In terms of the full investigation: The earliest samples were collected roughly a decade before the 2015 WHO recommendation for immediate ART, at a time when ART was usually postponed until CD4 counts fell. Whether ART initiation and durable HIV suppression were associated with changes in peripheral blood TRB repertoire composition and diversity was tested in a retrospective serial study. Test extractions of a monoclonal T-cell line alongside 30 or so polyclonal samples showed no cross-contamination during QIAcube processing. From some 27 adults with confirmed HIV infection, the cohort provided 150 to 200 cryopreserved PBMC samples, gathered serially across a mean of approximately six years (range 1-12). About 40% of the 30 participants with HIV were female.

About this clone itself: Its antigen remains unidentified. No per-base quality is available; no much larger clone lies one base away.

The immunoSEQ hsTCRB v3.0 assay was used at survey level resolution to sequence the TRB variable region. The targeted TRB sequencing depth was roughly 35,000-50,000 T-cell genomes per sample. An Illumina MiSeq with a v3 150-cycle kit was used to sequence the pooled TRB libraries. Processing in the source paper ran as follows. Analysis of repertoires was carried out in R inside a reproducible Nextflow workflow spanning QC, data transformation and analysis. LymphoSeq2, an R package for AIRR-Seq data exploration, was used to implement custom analyses. A few samples yielding fewer than 5000 total TRB sequences were excluded, leaving around 190 analyzed HIV repertoires. Of the approximately 190 retained HIV repertoires, approximately 60 were collected before and approximately 130 after ART initiation. Repertoires were downsampled to 5000 TRB nucleotide sequences, with summary statistics averaged over 100 downsampling iterations. TRB sequences were retained for analysis only if CDR3 regions of at least seven amino acids were present. A Shannon entropy-derived clonality score and the Gini coefficient were used to measure diversity. Repertoire networks linked the top 5000 CDR3 amino acid sequences whenever two sequences differed by an edit distance of one. For TRB CDR3 amino acid sequences, GLIPH2 was used to predict antigen specificity groups and MHC restriction. CDR3 amino acid sequences were matched against VDJdb and McPAS-TCR to flag known CMV, EBV, HIV or tissue antigen associations. Pre-ART, post-ART and control groups were compared with Wilcoxon signed-rank tests and Holm-Bonferroni correction. In its TCRdb copy, this immuneACCESS table keeps in-frame sequences only and misses some clones. Where compared with another copy, unresolved V genes explain less than half of these, and the others have no known cause. The V and J calls and clone size come from that table; D and trimming were worked out from the DNA. For this sample there are 7,500 to 8,500 clones; 81% appear just once. Of the sample, approximately 15% is held by the ten largest clones.

Reading the germline V gene (reference sequence) gives CDR1 GTSNPN and CDR2 SVGIG. The germline V end is reduced by 2 bases and the J end by 7 bases; junction bases left unmatched: 4. The CDR3 spans 12 residues, from the cysteine through the phenylalanine. Just CDR3 DNA is preserved here, 36 bases in frame from base 1. To be included, a participant needed at least one PBMC sample from before ART initiation plus at least two post-ART samples. Treatment was received in the United States of America by all participants with HIV. Cryopreserved samples of about 0.95-10 million PBMC were thawed and washed before DNA extraction. At the time of the earliest PBMC sample for each participant with HIV, ages ranged from about 23 to 60 years. Per participant, PBMC samples came from 1-4 timepoints prior to ART initiation and 2-8 timepoints following ART initiation, for a median of 7 samples. Serial HIV viral load, CD4+ T-cell count, ART history and demographic data were obtained for every participant. Genomic DNA was extracted from unsorted PBMC with a Qiagen kit on a QIAcube, processed in batches of 12 samples.

Points the paper makes about the study in general: Because pre-ART samples had limited cell numbers, profiling was done on unsorted PBMC rather than on sorted CD4+ and CD8+ T cells. Inferences about post-ART repertoire changes are limited because no data were available on ART adherence, viral resistance or therapy changes. Expanded TRB clones identified before ART initiation dominated the repertoire across all time points, though the dominance fluctuated and decreased in many PLHIV after ART. The samples were dated from about 2004 to 2017, and the ART regimens that were used may be less effective than current ART regimens. CDR3 length ranges in HIV repertoires were narrower than in controls, and network structure suggested an antigen-experienced repertoire with only a slight naive shift after ART. Since PBMC availability was limited, sequencing covered only the TCR beta chain, with no alpha chain pairing. Starting ART was linked to a significant rise in TRB diversity, yet even after long-term ART the diversity remained significantly lower than in transplant donor controls.

The V gene is TRBV30 and the J gene is TRBJ2-7; 8 bases in the junction line up with TRBD1. Sequencing used unsorted PBMCs, obtained less than 2.7 years before starting antiretroviral therapy. The receptor's source is a man in his forties with HIV. The DNA is as follows: TGTGCCTGGAGTCAGGGGGCGGGTGAGCAGTACTTC. The translation is CAWSQGAGEQYF.